This TCR beta chain came from a study of response to subunit inactivated influenza vaccine (dated by TCRdb to 2016 to 2019). Some background on the complete study: The study used deep quantitative T cell receptor repertoire profiling to track responses to a trivalent subunit inactivated influenza vaccine. General findings and caveats noted by the study authors: The authors proposed that each seasonal influenza vaccination may bring in only a limited number of new T cells.

This clonotype turned up a few times. Its antigen remains undetermined. No much larger clonotype is one base removed from it; base qualities were not supplied. The receptor library was made with RT-PCR. The sample was run on an Illumina HiSeq 2500. The public reads were run again by TCRdb, first through fastp at Q25 and then through MiXCR, and only productive beta chains were kept. Every distinct CDR3 protein forms one entry, paired with its most common genes and DNA. This sample holds approximately 730,000 distinct CDR3 sequences; approximately 15% were observed only once. The ten largest clones represent around 6.5% of the sample. Including the terminal cysteine and phenylalanine, the CDR3 comprises 13 residues. Only the CDR3 DNA stays, 39 bases, in frame from base 1. The germline V gene provides CDR1 ENHRY and CDR2 SYGVKD. V is clipped by 5 bases and J by 6 bases, and the sequence between their germline boundaries is 14 bases long.

The rearrangement combines TRBV10-3 with TRBJ2-7; TRBD1 might be the D gene, on 6 matching bases. This clonotype was obtained from a man in his fifties who received an inactivated influenza vaccine. Donor details come from another sample of the same person, matched by shared clones. Sequences were derived from PBMCs from blood, sampled around two weeks before vaccination. The CDR3 is CAISNRESGEQYF. The DNA is TGTGCCATCAGTAACAGGGAATCGGGCGAGCAGTACTTC.